This TCR beta chain comes out of a study of blood T cell repertoires in COVID-19. Looking at the study overall: The United States, Italy and Spain were the sources of the acute and convalescent COVID-19 samples. Nucleic acid was either cDNA or gDNA, and it came from T cells, B-cell-depleted T cells, or PBMCs.

TCRdb's table, derived via immunoSEQ multiplex PCR, lists solely in-frame clones and lacks some. The table includes about 62,000 clones, roughly four fifths detected once. The length of the CDR3 is 16 residues. The specimen was peripheral blood. The chain recombines TRBV21-1 with TRBJ2-3; TRBD2 was called by the table and not checked on the DNA. TRBV21-1 is an annotated pseudogene. This sequence originates from a woman aged 45-59 years with active or convalescent COVID-19. In DNA form, the CDR3 reads TGTGCCAGCAGTTGGCGGCGGGAATCTAGCACAGATACGCAGTATTTT. Encoded protein: CASSWRRESSTDTQYF.